This T cell receptor beta chain was captured by sequencing in a study of cytomegalovirus exposure and HLA in healthy donors. PCR employed 60 Vbeta and 13 Jbeta primers. Clones were read by immunoSEQ multiplex PCR, and TCRdb kept only the in-frame ones, dropping some. The data contain around 62,000 clones, approximately 80% of them singletons. This clone occurred a few times. Its specificity is not known. Trimming cost V 4 bases and J 4 bases; bases outside gene matches: 8. This CDR3 spans 15 amino acids. Germline loops: CDR1 MNHEY, CDR2 SVGAGI. Findings and limits, study-wide: The later analysis indicated that the majority of CMV-associated TCR beta chains appeared HLA-restricted. Association with HLA alleles at 0.05 false discovery rate was found for around 17,000 TCR beta sequences in a later analysis. TCR beta chain V- and J-gene trimming was linked, in a later analysis, to a missense variant in DCLRE1C.

The sequencing sample was made of PBMCs. The clonotype comes from a woman in her twenties or thirties in good health and CMV-seronegative. The chain employs TRBV6-5 and TRBJ1-1; 8 nucleotides agree with TRBD1. The CDR3 nucleotides are TGTGCCAGCAGTTTGATGGACAGGGAGGGCACTGAAGCTTTCTTT. Translated: CASSLMDREGTEAFF.